The entry that follows covers one T cell receptor (beta chain) sequence. Its antigen is as yet unknown. The CDR3 extends over 16 amino acids. Germline V CDR1 and CDR2: SEHNR, FQNEAQ (reference sequence). V shed 5 bases, J shed 4 bases, and the junction held 8 bases outside the gene matches. This sample was taken from a study of Graves' ophthalmopathy and Graves' hyperthyroidism. As the template, RNA transcripts were used to amplify TCR beta CDR3 regions. RT-PCR was first run with HTBI primers, then multiplex PCR in a second round. TCRdb re-analysed the multiplex PCR reads in MiXCR, keeping a single row per CDR3 protein. The data hold around 660,000 distinct CDR3 sequences, with about 38% observed a single time. Findings and caveats of the study: Between ophthalmopathy and stable hyperthyroidism, a 13-signature model drew a separation with 87.88% sensitivity and less than 83% specificity. Sensitivity of roughly 64% and specificity of roughly 78% were achieved by the model that predicted ophthalmopathy progression.

V usage is TRBV7-9 and J usage is TRBJ1-1; TRBD1 agrees at 12 bases. The sequencing sample was made of peripheral blood. The TCR comes from an adult man with Graves' ophthalmopathy. The CDR3: CASSRPGQGAGTEAFF. DNA for the CDR3: TGTGCCAGCAGCCGGCCGGGACAGGGGGCCGGCACTGAAGCTTTCTTT.